This record concerns one TCR beta chain sequence. Its antigen is as yet unknown. Using immunoSEQ multiplex PCR, the repertoire was profiled, and TCRdb retains in-frame clones only, with some absent. The table has around 150,000 clones, about nine tenths seen once. The germline CDR1 and CDR2 sequences are MNHEY and SVGAGI. V was pared by 6 bases and J by 3 bases, with 5 bases of the junction left unmatched. The CDR3 consists of 13 residues. The data were obtained in a study of T cell responses to AZD1222 COVID-19 vaccine. Regarding the study as a whole: Spike-specific TCR breadth and depth grew following two AZD1222 doses.

The specimen comprised peripheral blood, sampled on day 0 of AZD1222 vaccination. This clonotype was sampled from an adult in good health. V is TRBV6-5 and J is TRBJ2-7; 7 bases agree with TRBD2. The CDR3 nucleotides read TGTGCCAGCAGACCCGGGACTAACTACGAGCAGTACTTC. Translated, it gives CASRPGTNYEQYF.